This is a list of T cell receptor beta chains from one sample in a study of technical replicates of blood from several donors. Assay used: immunoSEQ multiplex PCR; TCRdb lists only in-frame clones, some missing. The sample contains 76,000 or so clones, around nine tenths of which appear only once. The specimen was T cells isolated from PBMCs. Receptors were obtained from a human donor in good health. CDR3s include the opening cysteine and the closing phenylalanine or tryptophan. Each record gives: V gene, J gene, D gene, clone size, CDR3 protein, CDR3 DNA. D genes are given only for firm matches. Rows may omit the clone size; those that give it use once, few, many or a size class.

V: TRBV2
J: TRBJ2-3
D: NA
size: NA
CDR3: CASMSVDTQYF
DNA: TGTGCCAGCATGTCAGTAGATACGCAGTATTTT

V: TRBV27
J: TRBJ2-7
D: TRBD1
size: once
CDR3: CASSLGQGAYEQYF
DNA: TGTGCCAGCAGTTTGGGGCAGGGGGCCTACGAGCAGTACTTC

V: TRBV25-1
J: TRBJ1-5
D: TRBD1
size: NA
CDR3: CASSPLDRDNQPQHF
DNA: TGTGCCAGCAGTCCTCTGGACAGGGACAATCAGCCCCAGCATTTT

V: TRBV30
J: TRBJ2-7
D: NA
size: NA
CDR3: CAWARSTGEQYF
DNA: TGTGCCTGGGCTCGTAGTACCGGCGAGCAGTACTTC

V: TRBV29-1
J: TRBJ2-7
D: TRBD2
size: NA
CDR3: CSVDLAGRNEQYF
DNA: TGCAGCGTTGACTTAGCGGGACGGAACGAGCAGTACTTC

V: TRBV15
J: TRBJ1-5
D: TRBD1
size: NA
CDR3: CATSGLLTGDQPQHF
DNA: TGTGCCACCAGCGGATTATTGACAGGGGATCAGCCCCAGCATTTT

V: TRBV10-2
J: TRBJ1-1
D: NA
size: NA
CDR3: CASSGLINTEAFF
DNA: TGCGCCAGCAGCGGACTGATCAACACTGAAGCTTTCTTT

V: TRBV4-1
J: TRBJ2-1
D: TRBD2
size: NA
CDR3: CASSQRGGREHGSSYNEQFF
DNA: TGCGCCAGCAGCCAGCGGGGGGGTCGCGAGCATGGGAGCTCCTACAATGAGCAGTTCTTC

V: TRBV11-1
J: TRBJ2-1
D: NA
size: NA
CDR3: CASTLGLFNEQFF
DNA: TGTGCCAGCACCCTGGGACTTTTCAATGAGCAGTTCTTC

V: TRBV6-5
J: TRBJ1-5
D: NA
size: NA
CDR3: CASSDRGYQPQHF
DNA: TGTGCCAGCAGCGACCGGGGTTATCAGCCCCAGCATTTT

V: TRBV19
J: TRBJ2-6
D: NA
size: NA
CDR3: CASRRLGTSGANVLTF
DNA: TGTGCCAGTAGACGACTAGGAACCTCTGGGGCCAACGTCCTGACTTTC

V: TRBV28
J: TRBJ1-2
D: TRBD1
size: NA
CDR3: CASSSRTGGGYTF
DNA: TGTGCCAGCAGTTCACGGACAGGGGGAGGCTACACCTTC

V: TRBV29-1
J: TRBJ2-1
D: NA
size: NA
CDR3: CSVNSQGLFYNGEQFF
DNA: TGCAGCGTTAACTCACAGGGTCTGTTTTACAATGGTGAGCAGTTCTTC

V: TRBV5-1
J: TRBJ2-7
D: TRBD1
size: NA
CDR3: CASSLGQGAPTYEQYF
DNA: TGCGCCAGCAGCTTAGGACAGGGGGCGCCCACCTACGAGCAGTACTTC

V: TRBV10-2
J: TRBJ2-3
D: NA
size: once
CDR3: CASSELVNGPTDTQYF
DNA: TGCGCCAGCAGTGAGTTGGTTAATGGCCCCACAGATACGCAGTATTTT

V: TRBV11-2
J: TRBJ2-7
D: TRBD1
size: NA
CDR3: CASRLPGTAFLEQYF
DNA: TGTGCCAGCAGACTTCCCGGGACAGCTTTTTTGGAGCAGTACTTC

V: TRBV4-1
J: TRBJ2-1
D: TRBD2
size: NA
CDR3: CASSQDGAFGTSALNEQFF
DNA: TGCGCCAGCAGCCAAGATGGGGCTTTCGGGACTAGCGCGTTGAATGAGCAGTTCTTC

V: TRBV7-2
J: TRBJ1-1
D: TRBD1
size: NA
CDR3: CASSPRGQGITEAFF
DNA: TGTGCCAGCAGCCCAAGAGGACAGGGGATCACTGAAGCTTTCTTT

V: TRBV6-1
J: TRBJ1-1
D: NA
size: NA
CDR3: CASSPRGRNTEAFF
DNA: TGTGCCAGCAGTCCTAGGGGTAGGAACACTGAAGCTTTCTTT

V: TRBV28
J: TRBJ2-2
D: NA
size: NA
CDR3: CASSSSSAITTGELFF
DNA: TGTGCCAGCAGCTCGTCTAGCGCAATAACCACCGGGGAGCTGTTTTTT

V: TRBV15
J: TRBJ1-2
D: NA
size: NA
CDR3: CATTSGTGYIHGYTF
DNA: TGTGCCACCACTTCTGGAACAGGGTACATCCATGGCTACACCTTC

V: TRBV6-6
J: TRBJ2-5
D: NA
size: once
CDR3: CASSYSGGRETQYF
DNA: TGTGCCAGCAGTTACTCGGGGGGGCGAGAGACCCAGTACTTC

V: TRBV28
J: TRBJ2-7
D: NA
size: NA
CDR3: CASSLYNTSYEQYF
DNA: TGTGCCAGCAGTTTATACAACACCTCCTACGAGCAGTACTTC

V: TRBV29-1
J: TRBJ2-7
D: TRBD2
size: NA
CDR3: CSARIAGSPYEQYF
DNA: TGCAGCGCCCGAATAGCGGGGTCCCCCTACGAGCAGTACTTC

V: TRBV2
J: TRBJ2-7
D: TRBD1
size: NA
CDR3: CASRTPGQGYNEQYF
DNA: TGTGCCAGCAGGACCCCCGGACAGGGATACAACGAGCAGTACTTC

V: TRBV5-1
J: TRBJ2-1
D: NA
size: NA
CDR3: CASSFDWSSYNEQFF
DNA: TGCGCCAGCAGCTTTGACTGGAGCTCCTACAATGAGCAGTTCTTC

V: TRBV29-1
J: TRBJ1-1
D: NA
size: few
CDR3: CSVTGYMNTEAFF
DNA: TGCAGCGTAACAGGGTACATGAACACTGAAGCTTTCTTT

V: TRBV7-9
J: TRBJ1-1
D: NA
size: NA
CDR3: CASTGFTVTEAFF
DNA: TGTGCCAGCACAGGGTTCACTGTGACTGAAGCTTTCTTT

V: TRBV5-6
J: TRBJ2-7
D: NA
size: once
CDR3: CASSPEVSREQYF
DNA: TGTGCCAGCAGCCCTGAAGTCTCCCGGGAGCAGTACTTC

V: TRBV15
J: TRBJ2-5
D: NA
size: NA
CDR3: CATSRDSGVQETQYF
DNA: TGTGCCACCAGCAGAGATTCAGGGGTACAAGAGACCCAGTACTTC

V: TRBV12-5
J: TRBJ2-3
D: TRBD1
size: NA
CDR3: CASGLTGTGDTQYF
DNA: TGTGCTAGTGGTCTGACCGGGACAGGAGATACGCAGTATTTT

V: TRBV6-5
J: TRBJ1-2
D: TRBD1
size: few
CDR3: CASSRGTGNYGYTF
DNA: TGTGCCAGCAGTCGTGGGACAGGGAACTATGGCTACACCTTC

V: TRBV27
J: TRBJ1-2
D: NA
size: NA
CDR3: CASSFTADYGYTF
DNA: TGTGCCAGCAGTTTTACAGCGGACTATGGCTACACCTTC

V: TRBV6-5
J: TRBJ1-4
D: NA
size: NA
CDR3: CASRGLNEKLFF
DNA: TGTGCCAGCAGGGGCCTTAATGAAAAACTGTTTTTT

V: TRBV4-1
J: TRBJ1-2
D: NA
size: NA
CDR3: CASSQSYTANYGYTF
DNA: TGCGCCAGCAGCCAATCTTATACAGCAAACTATGGCTACACCTTC

V: TRBV30
J: TRBJ2-7
D: TRBD1
size: NA
CDR3: CAWSVLGTGRYEQYF
DNA: TGTGCCTGGAGTGTACTGGGGACAGGGCGCTACGAGCAGTACTTC

V: TRBV5-6
J: TRBJ2-1
D: NA
size: NA
CDR3: CASSLLEEQFF
DNA: TGTGCCAGCAGCTTGCTGGAGGAGCAGTTCTTC

V: TRBV7-6
J: TRBJ2-3
D: NA
size: NA
CDR3: CASSLVSWDQGGGTDTQYF
DNA: TGTGCCAGCAGCTTAGTTTCGTGGGACCAGGGAGGTGGCACAGATACGCAGTATTTT

V: TRBV6-5
J: TRBJ1-1
D: NA
size: NA
CDR3: CASRGGWNTEAFF
DNA: TGTGCCAGCAGAGGGGGTTGGAACACTGAAGCTTTCTTT

V: TRBV19
J: TRBJ2-5
D: TRBD1
size: NA
CDR3: CASSLGQQETQYF
DNA: TGTGCCAGTAGTCTGGGACAGCAAGAGACCCAGTACTTC

V: TRBV29-1
J: TRBJ2-7
D: NA
size: NA
CDR3: CSVDPRGGAPREQYF
DNA: TGCAGCGTTGACCCCAGGGGAGGGGCGCCCCGCGAGCAGTACTTC

V: TRBV6-1
J: TRBJ2-1
D: NA
size: NA
CDR3: CASSQYANEQFF
DNA: TGTGCCAGCAGTCAGTATGCCAATGAGCAGTTCTTC

V: TRBV14
J: TRBJ2-2
D: NA
size: NA
CDR3: CASNRDTYGELFF
DNA: TGTGCCAGTAACCGGGACACCTACGGGGAGCTGTTTTTT

V: TRBV29-1
J: TRBJ2-7
D: TRBD1
size: NA
CDR3: CSGGQGTSYEQYF
DNA: TGCAGCGGGGGACAGGGTACTTCCTACGAGCAGTACTTC

V: TRBV25-1
J: TRBJ2-7
D: TRBD1
size: NA
CDR3: CASSGQGSYEQYF
DNA: TGTGCCAGCAGCGGACAGGGGAGCTACGAGCAGTACTTC

V: TRBV4-1
J: TRBJ1-5
D: TRBD1
size: NA
CDR3: CASSPAGGDQPQHF
DNA: TGCGCCAGCAGCCCGGCAGGGGGCGATCAGCCCCAGCATTTT

V: TRBV29-1
J: TRBJ2-1
D: NA
size: NA
CDR3: CSVDRGYEQFF
DNA: TGCAGCGTTGACAGGGGTTATGAGCAGTTCTTC

V: TRBV9
J: TRBJ1-2
D: TRBD1
size: NA
CDR3: CASSPTGGPAYGYTF
DNA: TGTGCCAGCAGCCCAACAGGGGGTCCCGCCTATGGCTACACCTTC

V: TRBV4-1
J: TRBJ1-5
D: TRBD1
size: NA
CDR3: CASSQGDRVLQPQHF
DNA: TGCGCCAGCAGCCAAGGGGACAGGGTATTACAGCCCCAGCATTTT

V: TRBV6-6
J: TRBJ1-5
D: TRBD1
size: NA
CDR3: CASSFDRASQPQHF
DNA: TGTGCCAGCAGTTTTGACAGGGCGAGTCAGCCCCAGCATTTT

V: TRBV30
J: TRBJ1-1
D: NA
size: once
CDR3: CAWSDVQGAFF
DNA: TGTGCCTGGAGTGATGTACAGGGAGCTTTCTTT

V: TRBV19
J: TRBJ2-1
D: TRBD2
size: NA
CDR3: CASSIGTSGFSSYNEQFF
DNA: TGTGCCAGTAGTATCGGGACTAGCGGATTTAGCTCCTACAATGAGCAGTTCTTC

V: TRBV18
J: TRBJ1-2
D: NA
size: NA
CDR3: CASSLPETVSYTF
DNA: TGTGCCAGCTCACTACCGGAGACGGTTAGCTACACCTTC

V: TRBV7-6
J: TRBJ2-3
D: NA
size: NA
CDR3: CASSLAQGDIRADTQYF
DNA: TGTGCCAGCAGCTTAGCACAGGGAGATATTCGAGCAGATACGCAGTATTTT

V: TRBV4-1
J: TRBJ2-1
D: NA
size: NA
CDR3: CASSQLGQVFKGEQFF
DNA: TGCGCCAGCAGCCAATTGGGGCAGGTTTTTAAGGGAGAGCAGTTCTTC

V: TRBV29-1
J: TRBJ1-2
D: TRBD1
size: NA
CDR3: CSVDRGRGYGYTF
DNA: TGCAGCGTCGACAGGGGGCGAGGCTATGGCTACACCTTC

V: TRBV7-2
J: TRBJ2-7
D: NA
size: NA
CDR3: CASSFRADRSSYEQYF
DNA: TGTGCCAGCAGCTTTAGGGCGGACAGAAGCTCCTACGAGCAGTACTTC